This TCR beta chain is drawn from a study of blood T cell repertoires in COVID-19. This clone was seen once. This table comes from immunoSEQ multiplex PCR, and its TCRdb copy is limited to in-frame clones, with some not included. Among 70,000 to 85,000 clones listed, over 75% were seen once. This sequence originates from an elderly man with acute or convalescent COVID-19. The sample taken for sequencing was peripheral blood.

CDR3 in DNA: TGTGCCAGCAGCCAAGACCAGGGACAGCCTAACTATGGCTACACCTTC. Amino acid sequence: CASSQDQGQPNYGYTF. This rearrangement joins TRBV4-2 to TRBJ1-2, with 7 bases that match TRBD1. Per the germline V gene, CDR1 is LGHNA and CDR2 is YNFKEQ. V was pared by 0 bases and J by 0 bases, with 4 bases of the junction left unmatched. The CDR3 sequence is 16 residues long.